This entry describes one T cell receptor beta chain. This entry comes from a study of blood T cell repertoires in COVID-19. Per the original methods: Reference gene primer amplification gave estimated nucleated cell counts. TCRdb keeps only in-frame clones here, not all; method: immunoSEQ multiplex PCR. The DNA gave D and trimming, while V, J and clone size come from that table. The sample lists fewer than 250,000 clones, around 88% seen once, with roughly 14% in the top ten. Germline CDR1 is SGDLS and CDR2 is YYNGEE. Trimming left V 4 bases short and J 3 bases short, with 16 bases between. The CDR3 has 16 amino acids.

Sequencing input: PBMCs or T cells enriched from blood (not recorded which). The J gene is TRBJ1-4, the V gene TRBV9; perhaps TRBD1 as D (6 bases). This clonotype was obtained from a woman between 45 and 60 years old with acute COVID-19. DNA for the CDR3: TGTGCCAGCAGCTTAAATGGACAGCCTTCTAATGAAAAACTGTTTTTT. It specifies CASSLNGQPSNEKLFF.